This TCR beta chain was recorded in a study of neurological immune-mediated disorders (dated by TCRdb to about 2019). General notes on the study: Peripheral blood TCR-beta repertoires from patients with HTLV-I-associated myelopathy (HAM/TSP), patients with multiple sclerosis, and healthy controls were compared in the study using UMI-based sequencing. The cohort included roughly 71 subjects: approximately 14 with HAM/TSP, approximately 34 with multiple sclerosis, and approximately 20 healthy controls. Alongside PBMC samples, the set of about 97 TCR-beta libraries contained longitudinal samples, technical triplicates, and paired CD4+ and CD8+ T-cell subsets that had been sorted. Longitudinal HAM/TSP and healthy donors were sampled at 3 time-points each (about 3-45 month intervals). Paper-wide results and their limitations: Across subjects, expanded clones never shared an identical CDR3 amino acid sequence, which suggests that the TCR-beta repertoires in every group were private. TCR clonal expansion was highest in HAM/TSP patients and lowest in MS patients, with MS patients falling below even healthy controls.

Trimmed from V: 5 bases; trimmed from J: 0 bases; junction bases lacking a gene match: 3. CDR1 is given as SEHNR and CDR2 as FQNEAQ, both from the germline V gene (reference sequence). Reading from cysteine to phenylalanine, the CDR3 counts 15 amino acids. Only the CDR3 DNA stays, 45 bases, in frame from base 1. cDNA was synthesized by template-switch 5'RACE using a primer with a 10-nucleotide random unique molecular identifier that tagged each TCR transcript. Every sequencing run yielded over 170 million TCR-beta sequences covering 15-18 subjects. Total RNA was extracted with the RNeasy kit. TCR-beta VDJ regions were amplified with primers for the TCR constant region and the 5'RACE anchor, using the KAPA Real-time Library Amplification kit. Sample indexes and Illumina adaptors were added in a first PCR, and a second PCR then increased library yield. The roughly 650 bp TCR product was size-selected on a 2% E-gel SizeSelection system after Ampure bead purification. Before pooling, library quality was assessed on a Bioanalyzer, concentration was determined with Qubit, and library quantification was performed with the Kapa Library Quantification kit. An Illumina HiSeq 2500 sequenced the libraries paired-end 2 x 150 bp. To increase sequence diversity, roughly 24-32% phiX was spiked into each library pool. The authors' pipeline ran thus. Quality-filtered reads were processed with the UMI-based MiGEC pipeline, which removed over 80% of raw TCR sequences during error correction. VDJ genes were aligned to IMGT germline references, and clonotypes were defined by unique CDR3 amino acid sequence plus V-J genes. Clonal expansion, Shannon diversity and CDR3 relatedness were evaluated with VDJtools (CalcPairwiseDistances, ClusterSamples), while phylogenetic trees were built in CLCbio workbench. Using coefficient-of-variation modelling across technical triplicates, the study counted a clone as expanded if it had at least 8 unique UMIs. The public reads were run again by TCRdb, first through fastp at Q25 and then through MiXCR, and only productive beta chains were kept. Each CDR3 protein appears once, grouped with its most common genes and DNA. The V and J calls were not made by the authors but by TCRdb's processing. Counted in this sample were around 69,000 distinct CDR3 sequences; about 9.4% of them appeared once. The ten largest clones take up 8.5% to 10% of the sample.

Read against the paper, the sample's time point label means: longitudinal time-point 1 (baseline). The healthy controls were volunteers from a blood bank in Maryland, USA. For unsorted PBMC libraries, 2 million PBMCs were used after storage in RNAlater at -80 degrees C until RNA extraction. Peripheral blood underwent Ficoll-Hypaque density gradient centrifugation to isolate PBMCs, which were then cryopreserved in liquid nitrogen. This clonotype was counted at least ten times. The target of this receptor is not known. Base quality data are lacking; no much larger clone is found one base away. Recombination linked TRBV7-9 to TRBJ1-4, and TRBD1 aligns with 7 junction nucleotides. The material sequenced was PBMCs. The TCR was taken from a young man in good health. The nucleotides read TGTGCCAGCAGCCTGGGACAGCCAACTAATGAAAAACTGTTTTTT. Translation gives CASSLGQPTNEKLFF.